This is a list of T cell receptor beta chains from one sample in a study of identical twins. Via MiXCR, TCRdb re-called the 5' RACE reads, giving one row per CDR3 protein. The sample has 500,000 or so distinct CDR3 sequences; roughly an eighth are singletons. Another study also made use of these data, one on yellow fever vaccine responses in identical twins.

Source material: CD4+ T cells sorted from blood. The receptors derive from a woman aged 18-30 years in good health. CDR3s leave out the opening cysteine and the closing phenylalanine or tryptophan. D genes are given only for firm matches. Clone size is given for some rows only: seen once, a few or many times, or a class if the clone is expanded.

j_call d_call v_call clone_size cdr3_aa
TRBJ1-1 NA TRBV6-2/TRBV6-3 few ASRLSGENTEAF
TRBJ2-3 NA TRBV10-3 NA AISQGTTDTQY
TRBJ2-2 TRBD2 TRBV29-1 many SVKVAGAFGGTGELF
TRBJ2-1 TRBD2 TRBV10-3 few AITAQREAYNEQF
TRBJ2-7 NA TRBV2 few ASSTGGGRSSYEQY
TRBJ2-7 NA TRBV27 NA ASSLSNVGKYEQY
TRBJ2-5 NA TRBV2 few ASSVETQY
TRBJ2-1 NA TRBV20-1 few SARGRGLVPINEQF
TRBJ2-7 TRBD1 TRBV7-2 NA ASSFIRGPYEQY
TRBJ2-7 NA TRBV12-3/TRBV12-4 few ASSLEGLPGSHEQY
TRBJ2-7 TRBD1 TRBV4-1 few ASSRNRDRGQSEQY
TRBJ2-7 NA TRBV20-1 NA SAILAKGHEQY
TRBJ2-1 TRBD2 TRBV27 NA ASSFGSGVYNEQF
TRBJ2-2 NA TRBV6-5 NA ASSYLAGGPSSGELF
TRBJ2-5 NA TRBV2 few ASTRPERETQY
TRBJ1-1 TRBD1 TRBV7-9 many ASSKGQGDTEAF
TRBJ2-7 NA TRBV18 few ASSPTEEAYEQY
TRBJ2-3 TRBD2 TRBV12-3/TRBV12-4 NA TCCLALRPAGGLDTQY
TRBJ2-7 NA TRBV18 NA ASSPGPKYEQY
TRBJ2-7 TRBD2 TRBV5-5 NA ASSQSAGGPYEQY
TRBJ2-2 NA TRBV30 few AWSVHNTGELF
TRBJ2-2 TRBD2 TRBV27 few ASSRRIFLAGTPNTGELF
TRBJ1-3 NA TRBV12-3/TRBV12-4 few ASRYRDSGNTIY
TRBJ1-2 NA TRBV6-2/TRBV6-3 NA ASTKDGAGGGYT
TRBJ2-7 TRBD1 TRBV12-3/TRBV12-4 few ASSLGDSQY
TRBJ2-4 NA TRBV7-2 NA ASSLNSRASDKNIQY
TRBJ2-3 TRBD2 TRBV6-5 many ASSYSVLAGATDTQY
TRBJ2-3 NA TRBV12-3/TRBV12-4 NA ASSFAGPGDTQY
TRBJ2-1 TRBD2 TRBV20-1 NA SARRSGRANEQF
TRBJ2-1 TRBD1 TRBV7-9 few ASSPGQGRYNEQF
TRBJ1-6 NA TRBV5-1 few ASSLDGVDNSPLH
TRBJ2-1 NA TRBV5-4 NA ASSLGEAAYNEQF
TRBJ2-5 TRBD1 TRBV7-8 NA ASSPDRAQY
TRBJ2-5 TRBD1 TRBV5-6 NA ASSLAFDRGQETQY
TRBJ2-7 TRBD2 TRBV20-1 NA SAPRTSDAYEQY
TRBJ2-2 NA TRBV5-1 few ASSTGTGTPTGELF
TRBJ1-1 NA TRBV10-3 NA AISESETEAF
TRBJ2-1 TRBD2 TRBV6-2/TRBV6-3 few ASTRASGNHNEQF
TRBJ1-4 NA TRBV4-3 few ASSQEWQGSEKLF
TRBJ2-7 NA TRBV7-2 NA ASRKSQGNYEQY
TRBJ2-7 TRBD1 TRBV10-3 NA AISESRTGKTNEQY
TRBJ2-1 NA TRBV9 many ASSVAWEDPYNEQF
TRBJ2-2 TRBD1 TRBV7-3 few ASSLGTGVSTGELF
TRBJ2-4 NA TRBV4-2 few ASSQGVVSKDIQY
TRBJ2-7 NA TRBV5-1 NA ASSITPSGGEQY
TRBJ2-3 NA TRBV5-4 few ASSFPTGDTQY
TRBJ1-4 NA TRBV12-3/TRBV12-4 many ASSLYGGGEKLF
TRBJ2-2 TRBD1 TRBV7-9 NA ASSRGQTNTGELF
TRBJ2-1 NA TRBV7-3 NA ASSLSPKREQF
TRBJ2-7 NA TRBV7-3 NA ASSLKDSSSYEQY
TRBJ2-2 TRBD1 TRBV19 few ASRQGQTTNTGELF
TRBJ2-5 TRBD2 TRBV9 few ASSPSGGAFETQY
TRBJ2-3 TRBD2 TRBV20-1 NA SARRELRTDTQY